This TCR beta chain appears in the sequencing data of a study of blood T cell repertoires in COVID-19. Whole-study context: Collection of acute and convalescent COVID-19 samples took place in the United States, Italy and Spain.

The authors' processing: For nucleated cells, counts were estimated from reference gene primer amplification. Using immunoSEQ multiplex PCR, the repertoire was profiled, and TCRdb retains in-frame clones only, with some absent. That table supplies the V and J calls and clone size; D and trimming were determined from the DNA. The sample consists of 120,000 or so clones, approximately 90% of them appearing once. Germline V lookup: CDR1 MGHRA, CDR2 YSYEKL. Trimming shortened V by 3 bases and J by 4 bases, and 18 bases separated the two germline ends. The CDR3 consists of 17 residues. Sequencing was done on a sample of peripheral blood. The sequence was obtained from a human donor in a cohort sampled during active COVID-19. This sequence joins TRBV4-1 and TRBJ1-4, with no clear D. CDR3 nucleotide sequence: TGCGCCAGCAGCCACCCGGAATTTGGCGCGGGTAATGAAAAACTGTTTTTT. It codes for CASSHPEFGAGNEKLFF.